This T cell receptor (beta chain) was identified during a study of shared clonotypes between healthy human individuals. Across the study: Plates per donor: three CD4 naive, three CD4 memory, two CD8 naive, one CD8 memory.

Study results and limitations: Clonotype sharing across donors was expected to vary with sequencing depth. Some clonotypes were shared by all four sorted-subset donors, while others were not shared. The non-shared ones had lower generation probabilities than the shared ones.

Each sorted subset replicate got 200 ng genomic DNA, tens of thousands of genomes. Some clones are missing from TCRdb's copy, which holds only in-frame ones; the method was immunoSEQ multiplex PCR. The repertoire holds about 1,500,000 clones, with roughly 96% as singletons. Of note for this clone: No antigen is known for it.

Source material: naive CD4+ T cells sorted from blood. Subset given: CD45RA+ positively selected. The source is a man in his thirties or forties in good health.

CDR3 in amino acids: CASGLYGGRVPGELFF. The CDR3 DNA is TGTGCCAGCGGATTATACGGCGGGAGGGTTCCCGGGGAGCTGTTTTTT. V gene TRBV27 combines with J gene TRBJ2-2, with 9 nucleotides matching TRBD2. Germline V gene data show CDR1 as MNHEY and CDR2 as SMNVEV (reference sequence). V lost 8 bases, J lost 6 bases, and 13 bases stayed unmatched. This CDR3 contains 16 residues.